The 8 T cell receptor beta chains listed next were all sequenced from one sample in a study of OX40 agonist ivuxolimab in advanced cancers. Sequencing was performed with immunoSEQ multiplex PCR; in TCRdb, only in-frame clones are kept and a portion is missing. Among 77,000 or so clones, roughly nine tenths were seen once, and the ten largest hold roughly 0.37%. Material: CD4+ or CD8+ T cells sorted from blood, obtained in a trial of the OX40 agonist ivuxolimab. The receptor set was obtained from an adult with an advanced solid tumor such as melanoma, head and neck, liver or kidney cancer.

The chain uses TRBV19 and TRBJ2-2; TRBD1 agrees at 8 bases. The CDR3 totals 15 residues. The germline CDR1 and CDR2 sequences are LNHDA and SQIVND (reference sequence). The junction had 7 bases not matched to a gene; V was cut back by 5 bases and J by 5 bases. The CDR3 region is CASSAPGQVTGELFF. CDR3 nucleotides: TGTGCCAGTAGTGCCCCGGGACAGGTGACCGGGGAGCTGTTTTTT.

J is TRBJ1-2 and V is TRBV25-1; possibly TRBD1 for D (5 bases). Trimming shortened V by 8 bases and J by 7 bases, and 14 bases separated the two germline ends. The CDR3 consists of 12 residues. Germline V gene sequence: CDR1 MGHDK, CDR2 SYGVNS. The CDR3 region has the DNA TGTGCCAGCGAACGTGGGGACGGTGGCTACACCTTC. Translating it yields CASERGDGGYTF.

V and J are TRBV5-4 and TRBJ1-3; D call uncertain. The germline V gene has CDR1 SGHNT and CDR2 YYREEE (reference sequence). With 0 bases removed from V and 3 bases from J, the gap between germline ends came to 10 bases. There are 15 residues in the CDR3. The chain's CDR3 is CASSLDSLSGNTIYF. Written as DNA, the CDR3 is TGTGCCAGCAGCTTGGACAGTTTAAGTGGAAACACCATATATTTT.

The genes are TRBV2 and TRBJ1-5; TRBD1 agrees at 11 bases. Trimming took 5 bases from V and 6 from J; bases not matched to a gene: 6. This CDR3 is 15 amino acids long. Germline V gene data show CDR1 as SNHLY and CDR2 as FYNNEI. The DNA of the CDR3 is TGTGCCAGCAGTTACGGACAGGGGGCGTCTCAGCCCCAGCATTTT. This translates into CASSYGQGASQPQHF.

The chain carries TRBV28 and TRBJ2-7, with 9 bases matching TRBD2. The CDR3 runs 15 residues. The trim removed 7 bases at V and 3 bases at J, leaving 10 bases unmatched. Germline CDR1 is MDHEN and CDR2 is SYDVKM. The chain's CDR3 is CASTSSGRTLYEQYF. In DNA form, the CDR3 reads TGTGCCAGCACCTCCAGCGGGAGGACTCTCTACGAGCAGTACTTC.

The chain is built from TRBV10-2 and TRBJ2-1; D possibly corresponds to TRBD2 (6 bases). The germline V and J ends were trimmed by 7 bases and 7 bases, with 11 bases remaining between them. The CDR3 is 12 amino acids. Germline values: CDR1 WSHSY, CDR2 SAAADI. The CDR3 DNA reads TGCGCCAGCACCCGGACTACTAATGAGCAGTTCTTC. Translating it yields CASTRTTNEQFF.

The V and J genes are TRBV5-8 and TRBJ2-5; 9 bases fit TRBD1. Germline V gene lookup returns CDR1 SGHTS and CDR2 YDEGEE. Trimming at V came to 0 bases and at J to 6 bases, leaving 6 bases not matched to a gene. The CDR3 consists of 15 residues. In nucleotides, the CDR3 is TGTGCCAGCAGCTTGGGCCTACAGGGGGCAAAGACCCAGTACTTC. Translating it yields CASSLGLQGAKTQYF.

The rearrangement links TRBV18 to TRBJ2-7; possible D gene TRBD2, 5 bases. CDR1 and CDR2 from the germline V gene are KGHSH and LQKENI. The CDR3 contains 15 residues. Between the trimmed V and J ends, which lost 1 base and 5 bases, there was a span of 15 bases. The CDR3: CASSPLGDSADEQYF. CDR3 nucleotide sequence: TGTGCCAGCTCACCACTCGGTGATAGCGCGGACGAGCAGTACTTC.